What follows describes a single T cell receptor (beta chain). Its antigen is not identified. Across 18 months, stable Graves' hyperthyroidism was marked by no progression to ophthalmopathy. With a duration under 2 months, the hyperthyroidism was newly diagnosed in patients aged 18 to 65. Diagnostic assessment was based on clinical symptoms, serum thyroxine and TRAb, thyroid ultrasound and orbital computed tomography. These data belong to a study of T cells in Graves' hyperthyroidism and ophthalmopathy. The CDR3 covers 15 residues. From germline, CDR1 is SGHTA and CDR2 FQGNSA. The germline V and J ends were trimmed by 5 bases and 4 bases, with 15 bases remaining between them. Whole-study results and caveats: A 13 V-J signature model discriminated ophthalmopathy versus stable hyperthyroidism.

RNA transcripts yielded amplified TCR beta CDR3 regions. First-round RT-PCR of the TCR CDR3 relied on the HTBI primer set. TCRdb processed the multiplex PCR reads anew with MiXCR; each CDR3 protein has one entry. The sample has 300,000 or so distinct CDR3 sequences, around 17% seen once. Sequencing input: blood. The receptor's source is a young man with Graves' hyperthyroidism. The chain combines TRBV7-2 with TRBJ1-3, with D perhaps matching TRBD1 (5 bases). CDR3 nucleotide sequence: TGTGCCAGCAGCCCCGACAGATCTCTGGGAAACACCATATATTTT. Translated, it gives CASSPDRSLGNTIYF.